The 17 T cell receptor beta chains below all came from one sample that was sequenced in a study of blood T cell repertoires in COVID-19. TCRdb's table, derived via immunoSEQ multiplex PCR, lists solely in-frame clones and lacks some. Among 250,000 or so clones listed, about four fifths were seen once. Sequences were obtained from peripheral blood. These receptors all stem from a man aged 25 to 40 who had recovered from COVID-19.

J is TRBJ2-6 and V is TRBV5-4; 13 bases are a match to TRBD2. The ends lost 4 bases at V and 4 bases at J; junction bases unmatched: 8. CDR1 and CDR2 from the germline V gene are SGHNT and YYREEE (reference sequence). The CDR3 extends over 18 amino acids. In DNA form, the CDR3 reads TGTGCCAGCAGCCTTGGGACTAGCGGGGTCACGGGGGCCAACGTCCTGACTTTC. This codes for CASSLGTSGVTGANVLTF.

Details on this clone: At one end, the junction sequence differs from germline, possibly due to a read error. The chain couples TRBV10-3 to TRBJ2-7; 8 nucleotides agree with TRBD1. Germline lookup yields CDR1 ENHRY and CDR2 SYGVKD. The length of the CDR3 is 15 residues. CDR3 nucleotides: TGTGCCATCACTGAGGACAGGGCGAACTCCTACGAGCAGTACTTC. This translates into CAITEDRANSYEQYF.

This clone was seen just once. The chain has TRBV5-6 and TRBJ2-4; 7 nucleotides line up with TRBD2. The germline V gene has CDR1 SGHDT and CDR2 YYEEEE. V shed 0 bases, J shed 1 base, and the junction held 7 bases outside the gene matches. This CDR3 spans 17 amino acids. CDR3 in amino acids: CASSLGGGLSAKNIQYF. The CDR3 DNA reads as TGTGCCAGCAGCTTGGGCGGGGGATTAAGCGCCAAAAACATTCAGTACTTC.

The genes are TRBV28 and TRBJ2-7, with 7 bases matching TRBD2. The CDR3 loop spans 13 amino acids. V lost 4 bases, J lost 5 bases, and 5 bases stayed unmatched. CDR1 and CDR2 (germline): MDHEN, SYDVKM. CDR3 amino acids: CASSSHGLDEQYV. In DNA, the CDR3 is TGTGCCAGCAGTTCACACGGACTAGACGAGCAGTACGTC.

This chain uses TRBV19 with TRBJ1-4; TRBD1 matches 7 bases. With V trimmed by 4 bases and J by 2 bases, 10 bases remained unmatched. CDR1 and CDR2 (germline): LNHDA, SQIVND (reference sequence). The CDR3 is made up of 17 amino acids. CDR3 in amino acids: CASSTGGRGATNEKLFF. CDR3 in DNA: TGTGCCAGTAGTACAGGGGGACGTGGAGCGACTAATGAAAAACTGTTTTTT.

As DNA, the CDR3 is TGTGCCAGCCTACTAGAGACCCAGTACTTC. Translated, it gives CASLLETQYF. The V call is TRBV2, the J call TRBJ2-5, with D unresolved. V was pared by 8 bases and J by 4 bases, with 5 bases between. The CDR3 covers 10 residues. The V gene's germline CDR1 is SNHLY and CDR2 FYNNEI.

The chain is built from TRBV5-3 and TRBJ2-7, with TRBD2 as a possible D gene (5 bases). TRBV5-3 is filed as an ORF, its function uncertain. The V and J ends lost 0 bases and 5 bases respectively, with 15 bases between them. The CDR3 spans 15 residues. CDR3 protein: CARSLEWRFPDEQYV. In DNA, the CDR3 is TGTGCCAGAAGCTTGGAGTGGAGGTTCCCAGACGAGCAGTACGTC.

V is TRBV12-3 or TRBV12-4 and J is TRBJ1-5; the D is unclear. Deletions cut 3 bases from V and 9 bases from J, with 9 bases between. This CDR3 comprises 12 residues. This CDR3 reads CASSFGPGPQHF. The DNA for the CDR3 is TGTGCCAGCAGTTTCGGCCCGGGGCCCCAGCATTTT.

The V and J genes are TRBV4-1 and TRBJ2-5; D may be TRBD1 (7 bases). The germline V and J ends were trimmed by 8 bases and 4 bases, with 17 bases remaining between them. The CDR3 is 14 residues long. Germline V gene sequence: CDR1 MGHRA, CDR2 YSYEKL. The CDR3: CASGRGEPTETQYF. The CDR3 nucleotides are TGCGCCAGCGGCAGGGGGGAGCCAACAGAGACCCAGTACTTC.

This clone was observed once. The chain employs TRBV18 and TRBJ2-1; TRBD1 agrees at 8 bases. Germline loops: CDR1 KGHSH, CDR2 LQKENI. CDR3 length: 13 amino acids. The V gene end was trimmed by 5 bases and the J gene end by 6 bases; junction bases not matched to a gene: 3. Here the CDR3 reads CASSTDRGNEQFF. CDR3 in DNA: TGTGCCAGCTCAACCGACAGGGGCAATGAGCAGTTCTTC.

The V and J genes are TRBV6-1 and TRBJ1-5; TRBD1 agrees at 7 bases. With 8 bases clipped from V and 3 bases from J, the junction kept 10 bases outside the gene matches. The CDR3 runs to 15 residues. Germline V lookup: CDR1 MNHNS, CDR2 SASEGT. The CDR3 region is CASGNPGQNNQPQHF. The CDR3 nucleotides are TGTGCCAGCGGAAACCCGGGACAGAACAATCAGCCCCAGCATTTT.

The CDR3 loop reads CASSLEYFSYHGYTF. The CDR3 DNA reads TGCGCCAGCAGCTTGGAATACTTTAGTTACCATGGCTACACCTTC. V and J are TRBV5-1 and TRBJ1-2; D gene unclear. This CDR3 comprises 15 residues. CDR1 is SGHRS and CDR2 is YFSETQ in the germline V gene. V lost 0 bases, J lost 6 bases, and 15 bases lay in between.

This chain uses TRBV6-5 with TRBJ2-1, with 8 bases aligning to TRBD2. The CDR3 contains 16 residues. Germline CDR1 reads MNHEY; CDR2 reads SVGAGI. The junction had 7 bases not matched to a gene; V was cut back by 1 base and J by 5 bases. The CDR3 region is CASSYYQRGPNNEQFF. The CDR3 DNA follows: TGTGCCAGCAGTTACTACCAGCGGGGGCCGAACAATGAGCAGTTCTTC.

CDR3 residues: CASRAGRINEKLFF. The CDR3 bases are TGTGCCAGCAGGGCGGGACGGATTAATGAAAAACTGTTTTTT. V and J are TRBV2 and TRBJ1-4, with a tentative D call TRBD1 (5 bases). CDR3 size: 14 residues. Trimming left V 6 bases short and J 4 bases short, with 12 bases between. Germline V gene lookup returns CDR1 SNHLY and CDR2 FYNNEI.

The rearrangement joins TRBV10-3 to TRBJ1-6, with a weak D call TRBD1 (5 bases). The CDR3 consists of 15 residues. CDR1 and CDR2 from the germline V gene are ENHRY and SYGVKD. V dropped 0 bases and J dropped 7 bases, with 10 bases sitting between them. CDR3: CAISESGQGNSPLHF. CDR3 DNA sequence: TGTGCCATCAGTGAGTCTGGGCAGGGAAATTCACCCCTCCACTTT.

V is TRBV2 and J is TRBJ1-5; tentatively, D is TRBD1 (5 bases). The germline V gene has CDR1 SNHLY and CDR2 FYNNEI. V was trimmed by 4 bases and J by 7 bases, leaving 17 bases between them. The CDR3 length is 15 residues. CDR3 region: CASSARGLGGQPQHF. DNA of the CDR3: TGTGCCAGCAGTGCTAGGGGCCTGGGAGGCCAGCCCCAGCATTTT.

The genes are TRBV24-1 and TRBJ1-4; no reliable D call. CDR1 and CDR2 (germline): KGHDR, SFDVKD. V was clipped by 0 bases and J by 6 bases, with 10 bases between them. The CDR3 loop spans 15 amino acids. CDR3 sequence reads: CATSDLQARHEKLFF. The CDR3 coding sequence is TGTGCCACCAGTGATTTGCAGGCGCGCCATGAAAAACTGTTTTTT.